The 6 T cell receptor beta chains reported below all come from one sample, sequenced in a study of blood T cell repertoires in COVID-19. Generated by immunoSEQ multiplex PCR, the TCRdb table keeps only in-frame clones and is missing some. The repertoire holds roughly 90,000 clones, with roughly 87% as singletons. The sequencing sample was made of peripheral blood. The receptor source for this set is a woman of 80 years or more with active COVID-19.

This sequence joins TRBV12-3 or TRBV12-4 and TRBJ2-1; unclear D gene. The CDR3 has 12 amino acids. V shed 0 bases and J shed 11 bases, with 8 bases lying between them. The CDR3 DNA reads TGTGCCAGCAGTTTAGCGCGGCAGCAGCAGTTCTTC. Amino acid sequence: CASSLARQQQFF.

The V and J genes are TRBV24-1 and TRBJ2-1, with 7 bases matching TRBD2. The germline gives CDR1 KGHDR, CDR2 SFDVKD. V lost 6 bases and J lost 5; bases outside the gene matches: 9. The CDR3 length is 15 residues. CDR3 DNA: TGTGCCACCAGTTCCAACGTGGGAGGGAACAATGAGCAGTTCTTC. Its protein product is CATSSNVGGNNEQFF.

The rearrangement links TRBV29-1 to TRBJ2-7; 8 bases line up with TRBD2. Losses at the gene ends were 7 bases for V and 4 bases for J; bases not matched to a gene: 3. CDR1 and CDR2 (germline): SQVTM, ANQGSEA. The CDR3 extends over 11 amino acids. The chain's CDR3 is CSARGGYEQYF. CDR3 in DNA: TGCAGCGCCCGGGGGGGTTACGAGCAGTACTTC.

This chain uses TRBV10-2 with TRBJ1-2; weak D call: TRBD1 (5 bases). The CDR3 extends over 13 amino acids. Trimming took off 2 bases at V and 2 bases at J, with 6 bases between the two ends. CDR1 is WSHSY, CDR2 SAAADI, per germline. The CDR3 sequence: CASSEAGNYGYTF. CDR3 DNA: TGCGCCAGCAGTGAGGCAGGGAACTATGGCTACACCTTC.

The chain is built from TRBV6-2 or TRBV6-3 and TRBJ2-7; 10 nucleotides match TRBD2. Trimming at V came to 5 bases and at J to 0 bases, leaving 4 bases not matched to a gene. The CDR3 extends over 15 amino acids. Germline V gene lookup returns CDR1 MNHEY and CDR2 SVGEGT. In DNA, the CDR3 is TGTGCCAGCAGTACTACTAGCGGGGCCTCCTACGAGCAGTACTTC. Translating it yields CASSTTSGASYEQYF.

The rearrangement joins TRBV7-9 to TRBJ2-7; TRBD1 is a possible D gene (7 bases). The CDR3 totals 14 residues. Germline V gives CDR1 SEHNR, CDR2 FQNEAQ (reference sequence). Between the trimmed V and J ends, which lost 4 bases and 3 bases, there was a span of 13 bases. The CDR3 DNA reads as TGTGCCAGCAGCTCCTCAGGGGGGAGCTACGAGCAGTACTTC. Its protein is CASSSSGGSYEQYF.